The present T cell receptor beta chain was sequenced within a study of immune reconstitution after stem cell transplant in scleroderma listed by TCRdb under 2017. The library was produced with RT-PCR. Sequencing was performed on an Illumina MiSeq. TCRdb took the public reads, trimmed them with fastp at Q25, ran MiXCR for clone calling and kept in-frame beta chains. Rows merge per CDR3 protein into single entries with the most common DNA and genes. The sample table holds roughly 2,000 distinct CDR3 sequences, of which approximately 13% were seen once. The top ten hold under 70% of the sample. From cysteine to phenylalanine, the CDR3 is 14 amino acids long. The retained sequence is limited to the CDR3, 42 bases, with the frame set at the first base. The germline V gene (reference sequence) yields DFQATT for CDR1 and SNEGSKA for CDR2. V was cut back by 5 bases and J by 4 bases, leaving a gap of 18 bases between them.

This clonotype is classified as medium-sized (0.01 to 0.1%). No cognate antigen has been identified for it. No base-level quality is on record; no much larger clone is a single base apart. The material was obtained before or after autologous hematopoietic stem cell transplantation (not recorded which). The TCR comes from a female donor with systemic sclerosis. Recombination joined TRBV20-1 with TRBJ2-7; the D gene is perhaps TRBD2, from 5 matching bases. The DNA reads TGCAGTGCTCATAGCGTTGTCCTTGGGTACGAGCAGTACTTC. This codes for CSAHSVVLGYEQYF.